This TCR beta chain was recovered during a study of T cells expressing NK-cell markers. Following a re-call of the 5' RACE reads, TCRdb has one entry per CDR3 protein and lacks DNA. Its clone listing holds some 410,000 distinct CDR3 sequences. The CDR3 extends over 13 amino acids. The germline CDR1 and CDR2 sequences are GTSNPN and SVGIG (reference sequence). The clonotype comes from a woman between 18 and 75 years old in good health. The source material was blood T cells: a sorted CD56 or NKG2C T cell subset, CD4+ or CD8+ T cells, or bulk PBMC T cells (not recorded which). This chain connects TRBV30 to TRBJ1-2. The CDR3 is CAWRLQGSYGYTF.